This T cell receptor (beta chain) was sequenced for a study of blood T cell repertoires in COVID-19. Study context: Sites in the United States, Italy and Spain provided acute and convalescent COVID-19 samples.

Per germline, CDR1 MNHEY and CDR2 SVGAGI. This CDR3 region has 14 residues. Trimming took 6 bases from V and 1 from J, leaving 13 bases between them. As processed by the authors: Reference gene primer amplification yielded estimated nucleated cell counts. TCRdb's copy holds only in-frame clones and misses some; the assay was immunoSEQ multiplex PCR. The V and J calls and the clone size are those of that table, but D and trimming were determined from the DNA. The sample gives some 320,000 clones, roughly 85% of which show up once; approximately 7.6% is in the top ten. The receptor was derived from a human donor in a cohort sampled during active COVID-19. The sequencing input was peripheral blood. The V call is TRBV6-5, the J call TRBJ2-7; D is possibly TRBD1 (7 bases). The CDR3 sequence is CASSRAGQSYEQYF. As DNA, the CDR3 is TGTGCCAGCAGCCGCGCGGGACAGTCCTACGAGCAGTACTTC.